A selection of T cell receptor beta chains follows, all from one sample in a study of cytomegalovirus exposure and HLA in healthy donors. TCRdb's table, derived via immunoSEQ multiplex PCR, lists solely in-frame clones and lacks some. The table lists 110,000 to 150,000 clones, about 80% of them singletons, with less than 2% in the top ten. The sequencing input was PBMCs. Every receptor here comes from a woman aged 25-40 years in good health and CMV-seronegative. Each CDR3 is given with its conserved first and last residue. A D gene is named only where the DNA matches it firmly. The size field is filled for only some rows; it gives once, few, many or a size class.

TRBV19	-	14	-	TRBJ1-1	TGTGCCAGTAGTATGGGGGCGCCGAACACTGAAGCTTTCTTT	CASSMGAPNTEAFF
TRBV7-3	-	16	TRBD2	TRBJ2-3	TGTGCCAGCAGCTTAATGGGACTAGCGGTGGGAGATACGCAGTATTTT	CASSLMGLAVGDTQYF
TRBV2	-	14	TRBD1	TRBJ1-1	TGTGCCAGCAGCCAAGAGGGGGCGCGGACTGAAGCTTTCTTT	CASSQEGARTEAFF
TRBV7-6	-	16	TRBD2	TRBJ2-3	TGTGCCAGCAGCTTAGGGGGACTAGTTGGCACAGATACGCAGTATTTT	CASSLGGLVGTDTQYF
TRBV7-8	-	15	TRBD2	TRBJ2-3	TGTGCCAGCAGCCTTAGCGGGGGGCGACCAGATACGCAGTATTTT	CASSLSGGRPDTQYF
TRBV7-9	-	12	-	TRBJ1-1	TGTGCCAGCAGTGGGGGGGGGACTGAAGCTTTCTTT	CASSGGGTEAFF
TRBV30	-	12	TRBD2	TRBJ2-7	TGTGCCTGGAGTGCGGGGGGCTACGAGCAGTACTTC	CAWSAGGYEQYF
TRBV29-1	-	13	-	TRBJ2-1	TGCAGCGTAAGCAACAGGAGAATCTATGAGCAGTTCTTC	CSVSNRRIYEQFF
TRBV5-4	-	17	TRBD2	TRBJ2-5	TGTGCCAGCAGCCGACCGACTAGCGGCCTTTTCCAAGAGACCCAGTACTTC	CASSRPTSGLFQETQYF
TRBV7-2	-	16	TRBD2	TRBJ2-1	TGTGCCAGCAGCACCCCTAGCGGGGGACGTTACAATGAGCAGTTCTTC	CASSTPSGGRYNEQFF
TRBV2	few	14	-	TRBJ1-2	TGTGCCAGCAGTGCCCTCACTAGTAACTATGGCTACACCTTC	CASSALTSNYGYTF
TRBV11-1	-	15	-	TRBJ2-6	TGTGCCAGCAGCTTTCTAACCTCTGGGGCCAACGTCCTGACTTTC	CASSFLTSGANVLTF
TRBV5-1	-	15	-	TRBJ1-2	TGCGCCAGCAGCTACCTGGGAAGTAGGAGGGCTGGCTACACCTTC	CASSYLGSRRAGYTF
TRBV27	-	15	-	TRBJ2-6	TGTGCCAGCAGTTTACGACAGCCTGGGGCCAACGTCCTGACTTTC	CASSLRQPGANVLTF
TRBV5-1	-	15	TRBD1	TRBJ1-1	TGCGCCAGCAGCTTCTACGGGACAGGGCACACTGAAGCTTTCTTT	CASSFYGTGHTEAFF
TRBV18	-	15	TRBD1	TRBJ1-4	TGTGCCAGCTCACCACGTTCGGCAGGGGGGGAAAAACTGTTTTTT	CASSPRSAGGEKLFF
TRBV7-8	-	14	TRBD1	TRBJ1-2	TGTGCCAGCAGCTTGGGACAGACTAACTATGGCTACACCTTC	CASSLGQTNYGYTF
TRBV11-1	-	14	-	TRBJ2-2	TGTGCCAGCAGTTTAGACAGGACCCACGGGGAGCTGTTTTTT	CASSLDRTHGELFF